The 9 T cell receptor beta chains presented below share a single source sample, sequenced in a study of blood T cells in healthy people across ages. A second PCR of about 7 to 12 cycles used a sample-barcoded 5' primer and a J-beta primer mix. MiXCR was run by TCRdb on the 5' RACE reads, yielding one entry per CDR3 protein. Of around 1.5 million distinct CDR3 sequences listed, roughly 64% are singletons. Input material: blood. Receptors were obtained from a man younger than 35 in good health.

The DNA of the CDR3 is TGCAGCGTTGAAGGGGTACCGGGCGGGAGGGGAACCTACAATGAGCAGTTCTTC. It specifies CSVEGVPGGRGTYNEQFF. V gene TRBV29-1 combines with J gene TRBJ2-1, with TRBD2 matching 9 bases. Germline values: CDR1 SQVTM, CDR2 ANQGSEA. V lost 1 base and J lost 2; bases outside the gene matches: 12. The length of the CDR3 is 18 residues.

The genes are TRBV11-2 and TRBJ2-3; TRBD2 matches at 7 bases. Germline trimming cut 2 bases from V and 3 bases from J; bases unmatched to any gene: 8. In germline, CDR1 is SGHAT, CDR2 FQNNGV. The CDR3 spans 16 residues. CDR3: CASSLRAGERTDTQYF. CDR3 coding DNA: TGTGCCAGCAGCTTACGTGCGGGGGAACGGACAGATACGCAGTATTTT. The complete variable domain, with remaining parts taken from reference TRBV11-2 and TRBJ2-3, reads EAGVAQSPRYKIIEKRQSVAFWCNPISGHATLYWYQQILGQGPKLLIQFQNNGVVDDSQLPKDRFSAERLKGVDSTLKIQPAKLEDSAVYLCASSLRAGERTDTQYFGPGTRLTVL.

The chain employs TRBV5-1 and TRBJ2-7; 8 bases agree with TRBD1. V shed 2 bases and J 0 bases; nucleotides not matched to a gene: 10. There are 17 residues in the CDR3. Germline CDR1 SGHRS, CDR2 YFSETQ. The CDR3: CASSLENYRGVSYEQYF. CDR3 DNA sequence: TGCGCCAGCAGCTTAGAAAACTACAGGGGGGTCTCCTACGAGCAGTACTTC.

V usage is TRBV7-2 and J usage is TRBJ2-5; D uncertain. CDR1 is SGHTA and CDR2 is FQGNSA in the germline V gene. The CDR3 is 16 residues long. V was pared by 1 base and J by 0 bases, with 12 bases between. The CDR3 loop is CASSLVGGSNQETQYF. The CDR3 nucleotides are TGTGCCAGCAGCTTAGTAGGTGGCAGCAACCAAGAGACCCAGTACTTC.

This clonotype was seen only a few times. V gene TRBV4-1 combines with J gene TRBJ2-1; 16 nucleotides line up with TRBD2. CDR1 is MGHRA, CDR2 YSYEKL, per germline. CDR3 length equals 18 residues. V shed 0 bases, J shed 6 bases, and the junction held 5 bases outside the gene matches. In DNA, the CDR3 is TGCGCCAGCAGCCAAGAGGGACTAGCGGGGGGGACATTCAATGAGCAGTTCTTC. This codes for CASSQEGLAGGTFNEQFF.

This clonotype occurred a few times. This rearrangement joins TRBV12-3 or TRBV12-4 to TRBJ1-2, with D hard to call. CDR3 length equals 12 residues. Trimming cost V 3 bases and J 6 bases, with 8 bases left between them. The CDR3 nucleotides read TGTGCCAGCAGTTTTATTAATAATGGCTACACCTTC. Protein product: CASSFINNGYTF.

The chain is built from TRBV12-5 and TRBJ2-1; 11 nucleotides agree with TRBD2. The trim removed 3 bases at V and 0 bases at J, leaving 4 bases unmatched. This CDR3 comprises 17 residues. Germline loops: CDR1 LGHNT, CDR2 FRNRAP. As DNA, the CDR3 is TGTGCTAGTGGTTTCGGGACTAGCGGTAGCTCCTACAATGAGCAGTTCTTC. This codes for CASGFGTSGSSYNEQFF.

The CDR3 reads CASSLLANRNTEAFF. For the CDR3, the DNA is TGTGCCAGCAGCCTTCTGGCTAACCGGAACACTGAAGCTTTCTTT. The chain recombines TRBV3-1 with TRBJ1-1; no reliable D call. The CDR3 contains 15 residues. Germline-derived CDR1 and CDR2 are LGHDT and YNNKEL (reference sequence). Trimming stripped 4 bases from V and 1 base from J, with 13 bases between.

This clonotype was detected a few times. The rearrangement uses TRBV6-5 and TRBJ2-5; D perhaps matches TRBD1 (6 bases). The length of the CDR3 is 15 residues. The germline V and J ends were trimmed by 0 bases and 6 bases, with 14 bases remaining between them. Germline lookup yields CDR1 MNHEY and CDR2 SVGAGI. CDR3 residues: CASSYSRPQGQTQYF. The CDR3 nucleotides are TGTGCCAGCAGTTACTCACGGCCCCAGGGGCAGACCCAGTACTTC.